This T cell receptor (beta chain) derives from a study of shared clonotypes between healthy human individuals. CDR1 is MNHEY, CDR2 SVGAGI, per germline. There are 15 residues in the CDR3. V shed 4 bases and J shed 3 bases, with 10 bases lying between them. Clones were read by immunoSEQ multiplex PCR, and TCRdb kept only the in-frame ones, dropping some. The repertoire includes millions of clones, approximately 95% of them detected once, and 0.35% to 0.5% sits in the top ten. The source material was naive CD4+ T cells from PBMCs. Regarding subset: CD45RA+ positively selected. The chain links TRBV6-5 to TRBJ2-6; D unresolved. This TCR came from a young man in good health. Some clones in this sample may be carry-over from other donors' samples. This CDR3 reads CASSLLMNGANVLTF. The DNA for the CDR3 is TGTGCCAGCAGTTTATTGATGAATGGGGCCAACGTCCTGACTTTC.